The rows below give T cell receptor beta chains drawn from one sample of a study of cytomegalovirus exposure and HLA in healthy donors. Some clones are missing from TCRdb's copy, which holds only in-frame ones; the method was immunoSEQ multiplex PCR. The sample carries approximately 54,000 clones, roughly 85% recorded once. Sequenced input: PBMCs. The receptors were gathered from a woman between 18 and 30 years old in good health and CMV-seronegative. The CDR3 runs from the conserved cysteine through the conserved F or W. The order of the fields is CDR3 length, V gene, clone size, J gene, D gene, CDR3 protein, CDR3 DNA. A D gene is named only where the DNA matches it firmly. Expanded clones get a size class; other rows say once, few or many, or leave the size out.

>15|TRBV28|.|TRBJ1-5|.
CASSLGQGMSQPQHF
TGTGCCAGCAGTTTAGGTCAGGGTATGAGTCAGCCCCAGCATTTT
>15|TRBV15|few|TRBJ2-6|.
CATSDGETGANVLTF
TGTGCCACCAGCGACGGGGAGACTGGGGCCAACGTCCTGACTTTC
>17|TRBV7-3|once|TRBJ2-2|TRBD2
CASSPYSGTLGTGELFF
TGTGCCAGCAGCCCCTATAGCGGGACCCTGGGGACCGGGGAGCTGTTTTTT
>15|TRBV14|.|TRBJ2-3|TRBD2
CASSPIAGVEDTQYF
TGTGCCAGCAGCCCGATAGCGGGAGTTGAAGATACGCAGTATTTT
>14|TRBV4-1|.|TRBJ2-5|.
CASSQVRGEETQYF
TGCGCCAGCAGCCAAGTTCGGGGAGAAGAGACCCAGTACTTC
>15|TRBV27|.|TRBJ1-1|.
CASRIRPGRATEAFF
TGTGCCAGCAGGATACGACCGGGGAGGGCCACTGAAGCTTTCTTT
>15|TRBV19|.|TRBJ2-3|TRBD2
CASSPSGISTDTQYF
TGTGCCAGTAGTCCTAGCGGGATCAGCACAGATACGCAGTATTTT
>14|TRBV19|few|TRBJ2-7|TRBD2
CASKLAVSSYEQYF
TGTGCCAGTAAACTAGCGGTGAGCTCCTACGAGCAGTACTTC
>14|TRBV30|.|TRBJ1-4|.
CAWSPRSRVEKLFF
TGTGCCTGGAGTCCTCGGAGTCGAGTCGAAAAACTGTTTTTT
>15|TRBV7-9|.|TRBJ1-1|.
CASSLDGRENTEAFF
TGTGCCAGCAGCTTAGATGGGCGGGAGAACACTGAAGCTTTCTTT
>17|TRBV4-1|.|TRBJ1-5|.
CASSQGISGVRNQPQHF
TGCGCCAGCAGCCAAGGTATTTCGGGGGTGAGGAATCAGCCCCAGCATTTT
>15|TRBV21-1|.|TRBJ2-7|.
CASSPGGTSSYEQYF
TGTGCCAGCAGCCCCGGCGGGACTAGCTCCTACGAGCAGTACTTC
>14|TRBV5-1|few|TRBJ2-2|TRBD1
CASAWTGETGELFF
TGCGCCAGCGCGTGGACAGGGGAGACCGGGGAGCTGTTTTTT
>13|TRBV7-2|once|TRBJ1-5|TRBD1
CASSQTGAQPQHF
TGTGCCAGCAGCCAAACAGGGGCTCAGCCCCAGCATTTT
>14|TRBV4-2|.|TRBJ1-4|TRBD1
CASASGTGLEKLFF
TGTGCCAGCGCCAGTGGGACAGGGCTCGAAAAACTGTTTTTT
>21|TRBV27|.|TRBJ1-4|.
CASSFTTPGTGFQGHNEKLFF
TGTGCCAGCAGTTTCACCACCCCCGGGACCGGGTTCCAGGGGCATAATGAAAAACTGTTTTTT
>15|TRBV6-1|.|TRBJ1-1|.
CASSEVEVRDTEAFF
TGTGCCAGCAGTGAAGTGGAGGTACGGGACACTGAAGCTTTCTTT
>14|TRBV10-3|.|TRBJ1-6|.
CAIRSGLGISPLHF
TGTGCCATCAGGTCCGGCCTCGGGATTTCACCCCTCCACTTT
>14|TRBV28|.|TRBJ1-1|.
CASSLNTRNTEAFF
TGTGCCAGCAGTTTAAATACAAGAAACACTGAAGCTTTCTTT
>13|TRBV14|.|TRBJ1-1|.
CASSQDWSGEAFF
TGTGCCAGCAGCCAAGATTGGTCAGGAGAAGCTTTCTTT
>15|TRBV7-9|few|TRBJ2-1|TRBD1
CASSPDRGLLNEQFF
TGTGCCAGCAGCCCGGACAGGGGGCTTCTCAATGAGCAGTTCTTC
>16|TRBV4-1|few|TRBJ2-1|.
CASSQEGLEGVNEQFF
TGTGCCAGCAGCCAAGAGGGGTTGGAGGGAGTAAATGAGCAGTTCTTC
>17|TRBV7-6|.|TRBJ2-3|TRBD2
CASSLERGGLGTDTQYF
TGTGCCAGCAGCTTAGAAAGGGGAGGGTTGGGCACAGATACGCAGTATTTT
>15|TRBV9|.|TRBJ1-2|.
CASSVQPTALYGYTF
TGTGCCAGCAGCGTTCAACCCACAGCCCTTTATGGCTACACCTTC
>15|TRBV6-4|.|TRBJ1-5|TRBD1
CPPLGTALSNQPQHF
TGCCCTCCACTGGGGACAGCTTTGAGCAATCAGCCCCAGCATTTT
>15|TRBV19|.|TRBJ2-5|.
CASRPGLRFQETQYF
TGTGCCAGTAGGCCCGGACTGCGATTCCAAGAGACCCAGTACTTC
>15|TRBV28|.|TRBJ1-2|.
CASSYSGRHYYGYTF
TGTGCCAGCAGTTATTCGGGTCGCCACTACTATGGCTACACCTTC
>14|TRBV9|.|TRBJ1-2|.
CASSVATGTYGYTF
TGTGCCAGCAGCGTAGCTACAGGGACCTATGGCTACACCTTC